This TCR beta chain emerged from a study of spatial heterogeneity in lung cancer. About the research overall: As counted in raw reads, each unique TCR and UMI combination appeared more than ten times on average. General study results and limits: Ubiquitous expanded tumor TCRs were observed in blood more at resection than follow-up.

Specified time point: sample taken at primary tumor resection. Whole RNA came from tumor, nontumor lung or frozen PBMC and was sequenced without being sorted. As to this clonotype: Its specificity is not known.

Per germline, CDR1 SGHNT and CDR2 YENEEA. With 4 bases removed from V and 5 bases from J, the gap between germline ends came to 16 bases. The CDR3 extends over 15 amino acids. Unique molecular identifiers tagged every individual TCR cDNA molecule. One entry per CDR3 protein, called by TCRdb with MiXCR from the 5' RACE reads. Here the sample spans about 47,000 distinct CDR3 sequences, about 10% being singletons. The receptor comes from a female donor with early-stage non-small cell lung cancer. The sequences come from PBMCs, collected at surgery. The chain couples TRBV11-3 to TRBJ2-3; no definite D call. This CDR3 is CASSSLKSNGDTQYF. CDR3 bases: TGTGCCAGCAGCTCCTTAAAGTCCAACGGAGATACGCAGTATTTT.